The T cell receptor (beta chain) under discussion was sequenced for a study of CD4 T cells in relation to SARS-CoV-2 and coronaviruses. Study as a whole: TCR beta CDR3s were sequenced after roughly 10-day antigen culture of PBMCs. The study, taken as a whole, reports: No donor gave both pre-pandemic and post-infection samples.

The method was immunoSEQ multiplex PCR; TCRdb's version includes in-frame clones alone and lacks a portion of them. The sample holds tens of thousands of clones, roughly 87% seen once. Roughly 10^5 naive or memory CD4+ cells were cultured with CEF peptides for about 10 days. Comment on this clone: Its antigen is unidentified.

The receptor's source is an adult with COVID-19. The specimen was naive CD4+ T cells from PBMCs, cultured in vitro. Subset given: naive CD4+ T cells isolated by negative enrichment.

Here the CDR3 reads CASSRWPRGRGETQYF. In DNA form, the CDR3 reads TGCGCCAGCAGCCGGTGGCCCAGGGGGCGGGGAGAGACCCAGTACTTC. V is TRBV5-1 and J is TRBJ2-5, with 8 nucleotides matching TRBD1. V gave up 4 bases and J gave up 4 bases; unmatched junction bases: 12. Germline V lookup: CDR1 SGHRS, CDR2 YFSETQ. This CDR3 is built from 16 residues.